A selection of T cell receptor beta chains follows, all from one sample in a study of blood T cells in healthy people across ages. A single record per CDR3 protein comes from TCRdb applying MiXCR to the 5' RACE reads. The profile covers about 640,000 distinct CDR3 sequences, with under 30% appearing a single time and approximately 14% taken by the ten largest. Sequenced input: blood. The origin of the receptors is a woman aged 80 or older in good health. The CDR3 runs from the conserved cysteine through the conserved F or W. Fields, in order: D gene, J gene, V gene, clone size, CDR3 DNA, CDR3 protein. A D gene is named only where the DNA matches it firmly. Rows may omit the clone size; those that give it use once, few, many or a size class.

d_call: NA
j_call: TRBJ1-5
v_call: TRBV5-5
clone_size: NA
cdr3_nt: TGTGCCAGCAGTCATTCTGCTTGGGGGGGCGGGAATCAGCCCCAGCATTTT
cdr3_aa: CASSHSAWGGGNQPQHF

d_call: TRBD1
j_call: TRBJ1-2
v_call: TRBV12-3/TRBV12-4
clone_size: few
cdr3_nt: TGTGCCAGCAGTTTAACCGGACAGGATAATTATGGCTACACCTTC
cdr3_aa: CASSLTGQDNYGYTF

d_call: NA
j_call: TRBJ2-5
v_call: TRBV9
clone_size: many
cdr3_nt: TGTGCCAGCAGCTTTAGAGGACAAGAGACCCAGTACTTC
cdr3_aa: CASSFRGQETQYF

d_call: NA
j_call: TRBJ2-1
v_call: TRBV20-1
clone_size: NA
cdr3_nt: TGCAGTGCTAGAGATCCCAGATCCTACAATGAGCAGTTCTTC
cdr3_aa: CSARDPRSYNEQFF

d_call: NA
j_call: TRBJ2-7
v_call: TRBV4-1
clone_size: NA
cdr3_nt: TGCGCCAGCAGCCACACCGTCTTACGGGACATACCCTACGAGCAGTACTTC
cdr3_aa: CASSHTVLRDIPYEQYF

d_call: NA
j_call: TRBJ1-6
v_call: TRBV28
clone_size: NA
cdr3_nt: TGTGCCAGCAGTTTATTATCATGGGGATATAATTCACCCCTCCACTTT
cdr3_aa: CASSLLSWGYNSPLHF

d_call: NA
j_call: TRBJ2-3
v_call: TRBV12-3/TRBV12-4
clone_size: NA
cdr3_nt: TGTACCGGACGCCCAAGAGGGGAAGATACGCAGTATTTT
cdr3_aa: CTGRPRGEDTQYF

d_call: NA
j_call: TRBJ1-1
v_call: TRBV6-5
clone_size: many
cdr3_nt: TGTGCCAGCAGTTCCGTCCCTTGGAGGGTCACCGCGAACACTGAAGCTTTCTTT
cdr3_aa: CASSSVPWRVTANTEAFF

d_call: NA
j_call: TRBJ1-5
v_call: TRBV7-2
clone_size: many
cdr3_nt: TGTGCCAGCAGCTTAGCCATTCATAGCAATCAGCCCCAGCATTTT
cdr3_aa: CASSLAIHSNQPQHF

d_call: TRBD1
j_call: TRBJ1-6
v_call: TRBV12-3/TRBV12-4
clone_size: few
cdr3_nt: TGTGCCAGCAGGCCATCAGGGGGGAGATTACCCCTCCACTTT
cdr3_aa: CASRPSGGRLPLHF

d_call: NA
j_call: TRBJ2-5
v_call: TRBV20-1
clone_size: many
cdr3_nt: TGCAGTGCCACCCGCCTCGGGGAGACCCAGTACTTC
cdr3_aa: CSATRLGETQYF

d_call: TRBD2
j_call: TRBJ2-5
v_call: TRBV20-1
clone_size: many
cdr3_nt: TGCAGTGCGGAGACTAGCGGGGGGTCGGAGACCCAGTACTTC
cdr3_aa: CSAETSGGSETQYF

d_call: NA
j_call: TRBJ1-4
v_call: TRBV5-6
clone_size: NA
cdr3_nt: TGTGCCAGCAGCTTTTCAGGTTTCAATGAAAAACTGTTTTTT
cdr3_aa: CASSFSGFNEKLFF

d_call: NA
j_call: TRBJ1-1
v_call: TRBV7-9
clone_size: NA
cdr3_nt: TGTGCCAGCAGTCGCTTGCTGATGAACACTGAAGCTTTCTTT
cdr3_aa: CASSRLLMNTEAFF

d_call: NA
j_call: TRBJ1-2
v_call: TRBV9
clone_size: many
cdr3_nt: TGTGCCAGCAGCGTAGGGGCAGGGGACAACTATGGCTACACCTTC
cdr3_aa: CASSVGAGDNYGYTF

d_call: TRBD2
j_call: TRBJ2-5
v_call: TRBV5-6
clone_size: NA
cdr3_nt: TGTGCCAGCAGCTTCCGGTTAGCGGGGGGACAAGAGGCCCAGTACTTC
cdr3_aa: CASSFRLAGGQEAQYF

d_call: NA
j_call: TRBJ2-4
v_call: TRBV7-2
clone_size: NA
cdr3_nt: TGTGCCAGCAGCCCCAGTAGGGACCACCAAGTTCAGTACTTC
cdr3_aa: CASSPSRDHQVQYF

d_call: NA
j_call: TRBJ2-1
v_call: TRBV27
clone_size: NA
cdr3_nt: TGTGCCAGCAGTTTACCCGACCAGTACAATGAGCAGTTCTTC
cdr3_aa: CASSLPDQYNEQFF

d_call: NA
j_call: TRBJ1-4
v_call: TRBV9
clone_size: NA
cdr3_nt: TGTGCCAGCAGCGTAGAGGGGGACAATAATGAAAAACTGTTTTTT
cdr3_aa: CASSVEGDNNEKLFF

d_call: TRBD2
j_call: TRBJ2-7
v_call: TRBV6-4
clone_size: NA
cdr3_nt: TGTGCCAGCAAGAAGGGGGGACTAGCGGGGAGGCCTTTCAATGAGCAGTACTTC
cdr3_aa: CASKKGGLAGRPFNEQYF

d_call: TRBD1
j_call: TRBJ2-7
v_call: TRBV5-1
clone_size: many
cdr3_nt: TGCGCCAGCAGCTTGGATGGGTTAGGGACAGGGGGCCACGAGCAGTACTTC
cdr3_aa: CASSLDGLGTGGHEQYF

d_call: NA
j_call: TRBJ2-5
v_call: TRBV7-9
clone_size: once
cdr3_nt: TGTGCCAGCAGCTTAGTGGCCGGCAAGGGGACCCAGTACTTC
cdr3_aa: CASSLVAGKGTQYF

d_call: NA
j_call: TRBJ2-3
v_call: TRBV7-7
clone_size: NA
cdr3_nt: TGTGCTAGCAGCCCGTTGGGGGGAGATACGCAGTATTTT
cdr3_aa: CASSPLGGDTQYF

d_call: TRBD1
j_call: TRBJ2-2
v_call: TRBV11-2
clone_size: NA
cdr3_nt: TGTGCCAGCAGCTTTGACAGGGGGCGACCCGGGGAGCTGTTTTTT
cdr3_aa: CASSFDRGRPGELFF

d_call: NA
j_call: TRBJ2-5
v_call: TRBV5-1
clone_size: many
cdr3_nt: TGCGCCAGCAGCTTGAGTCCGACAGGCCAAGAGACCCAGTACTTC
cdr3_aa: CASSLSPTGQETQYF

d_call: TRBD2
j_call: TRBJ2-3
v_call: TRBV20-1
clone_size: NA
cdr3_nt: TGCAGTGCTATGACTAGCGGGGGAGAGACGCAGTATTTT
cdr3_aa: CSAMTSGGETQYF

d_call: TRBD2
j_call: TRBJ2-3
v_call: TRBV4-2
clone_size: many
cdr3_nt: TGTGCCAGCAGCCGCAGACTAGCGGGGGAGATGGCTTCAGATACGCAGTATTTT
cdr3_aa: CASSRRLAGEMASDTQYF

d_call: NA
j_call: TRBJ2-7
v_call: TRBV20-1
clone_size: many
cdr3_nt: TGCAGCACGCGGCCGGGGGGCCTGTTAGAGCAGTACTTC
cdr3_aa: CSTRPGGLLEQYF

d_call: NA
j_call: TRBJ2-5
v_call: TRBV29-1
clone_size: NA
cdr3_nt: TGCAGCGCGGGGAGAGGGGACGGGGGACCCCAAGAGACCCAGTACTTC
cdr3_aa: CSAGRGDGGPQETQYF

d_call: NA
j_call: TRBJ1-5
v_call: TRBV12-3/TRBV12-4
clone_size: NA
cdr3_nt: TGTGCCAGCAGCCGGAGTTTTGGAGGGGGCAATCAGCCCCAGCATTTT
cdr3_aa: CASSRSFGGGNQPQHF

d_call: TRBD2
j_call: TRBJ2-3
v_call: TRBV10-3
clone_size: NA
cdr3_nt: TGTGCCATCAGTAGTTGGACTAGCGGTAGCACAGATACGCAGTATTTT
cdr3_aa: CAISSWTSGSTDTQYF

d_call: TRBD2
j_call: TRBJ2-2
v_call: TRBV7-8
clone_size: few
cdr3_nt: TGTGCCAGCAGCTTAGGAGGTCTAGCGGGGGCCTTCACCGGGGAGCTGTTTTTT
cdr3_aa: CASSLGGLAGAFTGELFF

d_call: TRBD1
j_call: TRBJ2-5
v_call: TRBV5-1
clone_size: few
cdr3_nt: TGCGCCAGCAGCTTGGGGACAGGGGGCGGAAATGAGCAGTACTTC
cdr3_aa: CASSLGTGGGNEQYF

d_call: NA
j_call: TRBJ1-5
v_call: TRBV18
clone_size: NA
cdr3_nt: TGTACCAGCTCACCCAATCCTAGCAATCAGCCCCAGCATTTT
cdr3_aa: CTSSPNPSNQPQHF

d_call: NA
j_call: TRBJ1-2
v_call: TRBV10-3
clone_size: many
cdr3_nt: TGTGCCATCAGTGCGGCGGCGAACTATGGCTACACCTTC
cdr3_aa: CAISAAANYGYTF

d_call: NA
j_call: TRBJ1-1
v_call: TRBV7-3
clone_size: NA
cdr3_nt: TGTGCCAGCAGCTTAATAATGCCCCTTGGCAGGGCAAACACTGAAGCTTTCTTT
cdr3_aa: CASSLIMPLGRANTEAFF

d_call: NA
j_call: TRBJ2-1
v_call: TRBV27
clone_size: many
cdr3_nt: TGTGCCAGCAGTTTACGGATAAGGGGGGCCCCTTACAATGAGCAGTTCTTC
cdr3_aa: CASSLRIRGAPYNEQFF

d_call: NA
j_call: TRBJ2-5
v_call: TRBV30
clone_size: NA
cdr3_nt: TGTGCCTGGACAAATAACCGCAGGGGGGAAGAGACCCAGTACTTC
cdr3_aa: CAWTNNRRGEETQYF

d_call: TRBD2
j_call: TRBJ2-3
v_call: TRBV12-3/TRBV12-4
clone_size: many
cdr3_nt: TGTGCCAGCAGTACGGTCGGGCGGGGGTTTACGCAGTATTTT
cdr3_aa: CASSTVGRGFTQYF

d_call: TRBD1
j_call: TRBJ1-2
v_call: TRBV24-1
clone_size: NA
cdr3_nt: TGTGCCACCAGTGATCCACACGGACAGGGGTATGGCTACACCTTC
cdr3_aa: CATSDPHGQGYGYTF

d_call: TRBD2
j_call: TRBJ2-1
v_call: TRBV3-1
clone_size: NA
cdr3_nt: TGTGCCAGCAGCCCACTGCCGGGCGGGGGGGCCCCGGAGCAGTTCTTC
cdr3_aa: CASSPLPGGGAPEQFF

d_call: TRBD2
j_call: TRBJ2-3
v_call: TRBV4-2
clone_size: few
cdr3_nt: TGTGCCAGCAGCCAAGGGGAGTTAGCGGGGGCCCTAAGGGATACGCAGTATTTT
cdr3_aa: CASSQGELAGALRDTQYF

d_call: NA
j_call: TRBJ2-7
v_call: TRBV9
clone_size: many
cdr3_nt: TGTGCCAGCAGCGTGGTGACAGGCTACGAGCAGTACTTC
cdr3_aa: CASSVVTGYEQYF

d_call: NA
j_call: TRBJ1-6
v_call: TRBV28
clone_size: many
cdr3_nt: TGTGCCAGCGGCACAGCCCCTGATGGGAGGTCACCCCTCCACTTT
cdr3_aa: CASGTAPDGRSPLHF

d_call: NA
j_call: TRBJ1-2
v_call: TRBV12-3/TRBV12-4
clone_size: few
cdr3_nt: TGTGCCAGCAGTTTGACGTCGATCTATGGCTACACCTTC
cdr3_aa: CASSLTSIYGYTF

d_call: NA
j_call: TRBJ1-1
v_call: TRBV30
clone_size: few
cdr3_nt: TGTGCCTGGAGTTACCTACAGGGTCAGTTCACTGAAGCTTTCTTT
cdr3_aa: CAWSYLQGQFTEAFF

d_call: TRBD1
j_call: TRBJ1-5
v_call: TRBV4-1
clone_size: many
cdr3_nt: TGCGCCAGCAGCCAAGGACAGGGCCCTAGCAATCAGCCCCAGCATTTT
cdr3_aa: CASSQGQGPSNQPQHF

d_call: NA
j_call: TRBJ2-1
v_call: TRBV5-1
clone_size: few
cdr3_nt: TGCGCCAGCAGCTTGTATGGGACCAATGAGCAGTTCTTC
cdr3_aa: CASSLYGTNEQFF

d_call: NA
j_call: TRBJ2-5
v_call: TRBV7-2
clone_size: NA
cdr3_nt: TGTACCAGCAACTTAGAGTTCCGAGAGACCCAGTACTTC
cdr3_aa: CTSNLEFRETQYF

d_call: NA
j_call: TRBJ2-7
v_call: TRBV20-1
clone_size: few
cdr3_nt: TGCAGTGCTAGAGCCCCGGCCAGGAACTCCTACGAGCAGTACTTC
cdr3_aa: CSARAPARNSYEQYF

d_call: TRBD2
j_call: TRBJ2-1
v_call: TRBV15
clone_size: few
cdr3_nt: TGTGCCACCAGCAGAGATCGGGCCGGGGGGAATAGCCCCTACAATGAGCAGTTCTTC
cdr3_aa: CATSRDRAGGNSPYNEQFF

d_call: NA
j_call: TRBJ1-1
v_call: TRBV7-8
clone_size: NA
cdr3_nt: TGTGCCAGCAGCTTAGGTGGGGCGGCGATGAACACTGAAGCTTTCTTT
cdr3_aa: CASSLGGAAMNTEAFF

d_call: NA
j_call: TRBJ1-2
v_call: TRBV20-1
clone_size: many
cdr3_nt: TGCAGTGAAGCCGGGGGAGCTAACTATGGCTACACCTTC
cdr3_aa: CSEAGGANYGYTF

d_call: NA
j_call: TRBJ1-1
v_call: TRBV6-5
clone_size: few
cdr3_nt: TGTGCCAGCTCCCCCCGTGGTGCAGGGAACACTGAAGCTTTCTTT
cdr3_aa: CASSPRGAGNTEAFF

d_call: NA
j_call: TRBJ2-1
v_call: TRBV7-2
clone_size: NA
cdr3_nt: TGTGCCAGCAGCTTAGGGGCCGGTCTAGTTAGATCCCATGAGCAGTTCTTC
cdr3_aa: CASSLGAGLVRSHEQFF

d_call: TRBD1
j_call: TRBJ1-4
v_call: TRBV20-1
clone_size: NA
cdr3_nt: TGCAGTGCTCGAACCGGGACAGCGGATGAAAAACTGTTTTTT
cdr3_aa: CSARTGTADEKLFF